The 22 T cell receptor beta chains in this list originate from one sample, sequenced in a study of control samples from healthy donors and cancer patients. The protocol was immunoSEQ multiplex PCR, while the TCRdb copy is restricted to in-frame clones and leaves out a portion. The repertoire holds 110,000 to 150,000 clones, 85% to 95% seen once, with roughly 14% in the top ten. Sequenced material: blood. All receptors come from a man aged 40-55 years in good health.

V usage is TRBV5-1 and J usage is TRBJ2-1, with D hard to call. The germline V and J ends were trimmed by 4 bases and 5 bases, with 19 bases remaining between them. The CDR3 length is 16 residues. Germline assignment: CDR1 SGHRS and CDR2 YFSETQ. The CDR3 is CASSDTFGRGNNEQFF. The CDR3 region has the DNA TGCGCCAGCAGCGATACATTCGGTCGTGGTAACAATGAGCAGTTCTTC.

The table lists this clone with a count of one. The chain recombines TRBV3-1 (or the pseudogene TRBV3-2) with TRBJ2-5; possible D gene TRBD2, 7 bases. The CDR3 spans 15 residues. The V and J ends lost 8 bases and 4 bases respectively, with 20 bases between them. Germline loops: CDR1 LGHDT, CDR2 YNNKEL (reference sequence). The CDR3 DNA follows: TGTGCCAGCTCCGAAGGGGGAGGGCTCGGAGAGACCCAGTACTTC. As protein: CASSEGGGLGETQYF.

The V call is TRBV15, the J call TRBJ2-7; D unclear. The CDR3 totals 16 residues. Germline V gene lookup returns CDR1 LNHNV and CDR2 YYDKDF (reference sequence). V lost 0 bases and J 4 bases, leaving 16 bases between the germline ends. CDR3 region: CATSRDLKSYKYEQYF. The DNA for the CDR3 is TGTGCCACCAGCAGAGATCTTAAATCCTACAAGTACGAGCAGTACTTC.

The CDR3: CASSKKWDSTDTQYF. CDR3 DNA sequence: TGTGCCAGCAGCAAAAAGTGGGACTCCACAGATACGCAGTATTTT. The J gene is TRBJ2-3, the V gene TRBV6-2 or TRBV6-3; perhaps TRBD2 as D (6 bases). CDR1 and CDR2 from the germline V gene are MNHEY and SVGEGT. Trimming took 6 bases from V and 2 from J, leaving 15 bases between them. The CDR3 consists of 15 residues.

The CDR3 here is CASSQDSLLGETQYF. The CDR3 DNA reads as TGTGCCAGCAGTCAGGACTCTCTTCTGGGGGAGACCCAGTACTTC. The chain couples TRBV28 to TRBJ2-5; the D gene is possibly TRBD2 (5 bases). In germline, CDR1 is MDHEN, CDR2 SYDVKM. The CDR3 length is 15 residues. Trimming pared 5 bases from V and 5 bases from J, leaving 18 bases between. Filled out from reference TRBV28 and TRBJ2-5, the complete variable domain reads DVKVTQSSRYLVKRTGEKVFLECVQDMDHENMFWYRQDPGLGLRLIYFSYDVKMKEKGDIPEGYSVSREKKERFSLILESASTNQTSMYLCASSQDSLLGETQYFGPGTRLLVL.

This clone has just one count. This rearrangement joins TRBV3-1 (or the pseudogene TRBV3-2) to TRBJ2-2; 8 bases are shared with TRBD1. The germline V gene encodes CDR1 LGHDT and CDR2 YNNKEL (reference sequence). The CDR3 contains 20 residues. V was pared by 1 base and J by 7 bases, with 20 bases of the junction left unmatched. In nucleotides, the CDR3 is TGTGCCAGCAGCCAAGTCGTGTGGTCCACACGAAGGACAGGGAACGGGGAGCTGTTTTTT. This gives the protein CASSQVVWSTRRTGNGELFF.

The V call is TRBV21-1, the J call TRBJ2-4; TRBD1 was called by the table and not checked on the DNA. TRBV21-1 is a known pseudogene. The CDR3 has 16 amino acids. As DNA, the CDR3 is TGTGCCAGCAGCAAAAGCCTCGGCGGACAGGAAAACATTCAGTACTTC. Translating it yields CASSKSLGGQENIQYF.

This chain joins TRBV4-3 and TRBJ1-2; D is ambiguous. This CDR3 has 16 residues. CDR1 and CDR2 (germline): LGHNA, YSLEER. Between the trimmed V and J ends, which lost 0 bases and 4 bases, there was a span of 15 bases. The CDR3, as DNA: TGCGCCAGCAGCCAAGATCTTGGGCGGGAAGTCTATGGCTACACCTTC. Encoded protein: CASSQDLGREVYGYTF.

The V gene is TRBV11-2, the J gene TRBJ2-7; D possibly corresponds to TRBD1 (5 bases). The CDR3 spans 15 residues. CDR1 and CDR2 (germline): SGHAT, FQNNGV. V was pared by 0 bases and J by 3 bases, with 12 bases between. The CDR3 DNA is TGTGCCAGCAGCTTAGAGGTGGGGCTGAACTACGAGCAGTACTTC. It specifies CASSLEVGLNYEQYF.

The chain carries TRBV7-2 and TRBJ1-1; weak D call: TRBD1 (5 bases). The ends were cut back, 5 bases at V and 2 bases at J, with 9 bases in the middle. This CDR3 has 13 residues. CDR1 is SGHTA and CDR2 is FQGNSA in the germline V gene. CDR3 coding DNA: TGTGCCAGCAGCACTAGGACAAACACTGAAGCTTTCTTT. Protein: CASSTRTNTEAFF.

The rearrangement joins TRBV5-6 to TRBJ2-5; 8 bases agree with TRBD1. The CDR3 is made up of 14 amino acids. Germline CDR1 reads SGHDT; CDR2 reads YYEEEE. The junction had 7 bases not matched to a gene; V was cut back by 5 bases and J by 4 bases. Here the CDR3 reads CASRQGDRLETQYF. CDR3 in DNA: TGTGCCAGCAGACAGGGGGACCGACTAGAGACCCAGTACTTC.

V is TRBV10-2 and J is TRBJ1-5; 7 positions match TRBD1. V gave up 6 bases and J gave up 2 bases; unmatched junction bases: 4. CDR1 WSHSY and CDR2 SAAADI come from the germline V gene. The CDR3 length is 14 residues. CDR3 sequence (DNA): TGCGCCAGCAGCGTAACAGGGGGCAATCAGCCCCAGCATTTT. It encodes CASSVTGGNQPQHF.

V and J are TRBV9 and TRBJ2-5, with D possibly being TRBD1 (5 bases). Germline loops: CDR1 SGDLS, CDR2 YYNGEE. With 4 bases removed from V and 2 bases from J, the gap between germline ends came to 12 bases. CDR3 length equals 14 residues. The CDR3 sequence: CASSSTTEQETQYF. In nucleotides, the CDR3 is TGTGCCAGCAGCTCGACGACAGAGCAAGAGACCCAGTACTTC.

The CDR3 loop is CASRLHGGPELFF. Here the CDR3 DNA reads TGTGCCAGCAGATTACATGGGGGTCCGGAGCTGTTTTTT. This chain links TRBV6-5 with TRBJ2-2; either TRBD1 or TRBD2 may supply D (5 bases each). Trimming removed 6 bases from V and 10 bases from J, with 15 bases in between. There are 13 residues in the CDR3. Germline V gives CDR1 MNHEY, CDR2 SVGAGI.

This clone came up once. The gene calls are TRBV14 and TRBJ2-1, with D possibly matching TRBD1 (6 bases). Looked up from germline, CDR1 is SGHDN and CDR2 is FVKESK. V was clipped by 4 bases and J by 0 bases, with 13 bases between them. This CDR3 is built from 16 residues. The CDR3 DNA reads as TGTGCCAGCAGCCGGGGGCGGGCTAGCTCCTACAATGAGCAGTTCTTC. It translates to CASSRGRASSYNEQFF.

The gene calls are TRBV7-8 and TRBJ2-3; TRBD2 aligns across 10 bases. The length of the CDR3 is 15 residues. Trimming at V came to 4 bases and at J to 2 bases, leaving 3 bases not matched to a gene. CDR1 and CDR2 (germline): SGHVS, FQNEAQ. The CDR3 here is CASSSLAGYTDTQYF. CDR3 nucleotides: TGTGCCAGCAGCTCACTAGCGGGGTACACAGATACGCAGTATTTT.

J is TRBJ2-5 and V is TRBV4-3, with D maybe TRBD1 (8 bases). CDR3 length: 16 residues. CDR1 and CDR2 from the germline V gene are LGHNA and YSLEER. Trimming left V 1 base short and J 5 bases short, with 17 bases between. The CDR3 sequence: CASSQGTGQGGETQYF. CDR3 in DNA: TGCGCCAGCAGCCAAGGAACAGGACAGGGAGGGGAGACCCAGTACTTC.

The V gene is TRBV12-1, the J gene TRBJ1-4. TRBV12-1 corresponds to a pseudogene. This CDR3 has 13 residues. The CDR3 loop reads CASSFATNEKLFF. The CDR3 bases are TGTGCCAGCAGCTTTGCAACTAATGAAAAACTGTTTTTT.

The rearrangement uses TRBV6-4 and TRBJ2-2; a possible D gene is TRBD2 (5 bases). Germline lookup yields CDR1 MRHNA and CDR2 SNTAGT. CDR3 length: 15 residues. Between the trimmed V and J ends, which lost 0 bases and 2 bases, there was a span of 7 bases. CDR3 sequence (DNA): TGTGCCAGCAGTGACTCAGCGGAAAACACCGGGGAGCTGTTTTTT. Translating gives CASSDSAENTGELFF.

The chain uses TRBV6-8 and TRBJ1-2; D possibly corresponds to TRBD1 (6 bases). Germline CDR1 MNHGY, CDR2 SAAAGT. The CDR3 extends over 14 amino acids. Trimming pared 0 bases from V and 7 bases from J, leaving 12 bases between. CDR3: CASSYSLRGSGYTF. CDR3 nucleotides: TGTGCCAGCAGTTACTCCCTGAGGGGGAGTGGCTACACCTTC.

The V gene is TRBV7-6, the J gene TRBJ1-1, with D tentatively TRBD1 (5 bases). V was clipped by 3 bases and J by 0 bases, with 14 bases between them. CDR1 is SGHVS and CDR2 is FNYEAQ in the germline V gene. The CDR3 consists of 16 residues. The CDR3 DNA sequence: TGTGCCAGCAGCTTGCGGGGGAGCGAGATGAACACTGAAGCTTTCTTT. Protein product: CASSLRGSEMNTEAFF.

This clone was detected once. This sequence joins TRBV27 and TRBJ2-2; TRBD1 aligns across 10 bases. The CDR3 extends over 16 amino acids. The germline CDR1 and CDR2 sequences are MNHEY and SMNVEV (reference sequence). J gave up 3 bases and V 5 bases, and 6 bases lay outside the gene matches. CDR3 amino acids: CASSRDRGVDTGELFF. The DNA for the CDR3 is TGTGCCAGCAGTCGGGACAGGGGAGTGGACACCGGGGAGCTGTTTTTT.